Sequencing of this TCR beta chain was carried out in a study of CD8+ T cells in alopecia areata. Study-level findings and limits: Compared with normal scalp, lesional scalp had higher clonality and more expanded CD8+ clones. Patients displayed less clarity in TCR sharing than mice, a finding possibly related to HLA.

Alopecia areata patients gave lesional scalp punch biopsies and peripheral blood samples. Reverse transcription of extracted RNA yielded cDNA, which provided the sequencing template. The assay was immunoSEQ multiplex PCR, and TCRdb's table has in-frame clones only and misses some. This table holds over 200,000 clones, about 53% found once. With 1 base clipped from V and 10 bases from J, the junction kept 8 bases outside the gene matches. The CDR3 is made up of 14 amino acids. CDR1 is SGHDN and CDR2 is FVKESK in the germline V gene. This clone turned up a few times. The antigen remains undetermined. The V call is TRBV14, the J call TRBJ2-3; the match to TRBD2 covers 7 bases. The TCR comes from a human donor with alopecia areata. The material was CD4+ T cells sorted from blood, obtained at week 0. CDR3 sequence: CASSQAIWGRAQYF. The CDR3 coding sequence is TGTGCCAGCAGCCAAGCGATATGGGGGAGGGCGCAGTATTTT.